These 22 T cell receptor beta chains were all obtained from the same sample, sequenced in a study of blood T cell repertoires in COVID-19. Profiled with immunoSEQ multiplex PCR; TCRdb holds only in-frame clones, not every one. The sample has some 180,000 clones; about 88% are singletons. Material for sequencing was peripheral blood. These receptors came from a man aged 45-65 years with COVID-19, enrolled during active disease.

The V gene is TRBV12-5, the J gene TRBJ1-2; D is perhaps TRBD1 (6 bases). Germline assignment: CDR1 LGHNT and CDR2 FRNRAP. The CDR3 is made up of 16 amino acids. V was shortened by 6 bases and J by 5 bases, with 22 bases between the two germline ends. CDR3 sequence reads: CASGWVTGFGDYGYTF. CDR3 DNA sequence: TGTGCTAGTGGCTGGGTTACAGGGTTCGGGGATTATGGCTACACCTTC.

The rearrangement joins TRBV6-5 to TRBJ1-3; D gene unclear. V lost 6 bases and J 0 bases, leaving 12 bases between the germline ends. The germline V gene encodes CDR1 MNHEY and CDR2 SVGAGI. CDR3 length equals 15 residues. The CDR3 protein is CASREGGNSGNTIYF. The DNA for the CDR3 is TGTGCCAGCAGGGAGGGCGGAAACTCTGGAAACACCATATATTTT.

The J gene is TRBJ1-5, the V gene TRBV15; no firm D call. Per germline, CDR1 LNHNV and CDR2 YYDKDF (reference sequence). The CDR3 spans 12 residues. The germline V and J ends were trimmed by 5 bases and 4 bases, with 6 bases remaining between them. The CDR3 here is CATSSLNQPQHF. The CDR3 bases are TGTGCCACCAGCTCCCTGAATCAGCCCCAGCATTTT.

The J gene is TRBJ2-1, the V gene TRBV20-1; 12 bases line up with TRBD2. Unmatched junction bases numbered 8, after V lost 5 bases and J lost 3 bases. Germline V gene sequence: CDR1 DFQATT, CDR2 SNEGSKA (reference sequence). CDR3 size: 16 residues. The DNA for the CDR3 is TGCAGTGCTGGTGGTCTAGCGGGGGGGTACTACAATGAGCAGTTCTTC. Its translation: CSAGGLAGGYYNEQFF.

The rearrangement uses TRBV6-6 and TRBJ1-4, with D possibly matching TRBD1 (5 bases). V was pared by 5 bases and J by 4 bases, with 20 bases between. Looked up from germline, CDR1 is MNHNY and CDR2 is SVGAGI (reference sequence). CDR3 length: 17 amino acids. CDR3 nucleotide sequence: TGTGCCAGCAGTCCGGGGGGGGGTGCCTCCGTTAATGAAAAACTGTTTTTT. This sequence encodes CASSPGGGASVNEKLFF.

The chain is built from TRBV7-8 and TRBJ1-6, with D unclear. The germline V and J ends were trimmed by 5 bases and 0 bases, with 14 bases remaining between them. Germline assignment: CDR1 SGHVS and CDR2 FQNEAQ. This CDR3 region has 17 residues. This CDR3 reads CASSPFVGSSYNSPLHF. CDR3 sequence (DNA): TGTGCCAGCAGCCCCTTCGTGGGGAGCTCCTATAATTCACCCCTCCACTTT.

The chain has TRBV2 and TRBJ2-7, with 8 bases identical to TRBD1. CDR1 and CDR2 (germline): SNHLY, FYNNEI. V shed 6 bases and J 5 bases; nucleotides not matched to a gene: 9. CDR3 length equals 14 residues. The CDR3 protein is CASRADRANHEQYF. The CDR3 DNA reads TGTGCCAGCAGGGCGGACAGGGCCAACCACGAGCAGTACTTC.

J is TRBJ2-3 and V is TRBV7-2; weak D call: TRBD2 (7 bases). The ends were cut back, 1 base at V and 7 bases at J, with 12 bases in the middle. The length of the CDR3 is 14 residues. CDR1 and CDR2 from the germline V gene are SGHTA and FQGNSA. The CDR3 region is CASSLEGGPYTQYF. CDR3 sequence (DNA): TGTGCCAGCAGCTTAGAGGGGGGGCCTTATACGCAGTATTTT.

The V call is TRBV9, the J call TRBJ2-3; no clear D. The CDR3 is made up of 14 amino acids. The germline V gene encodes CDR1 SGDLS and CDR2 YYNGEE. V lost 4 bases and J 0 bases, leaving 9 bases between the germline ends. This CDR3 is CASSLSPSTDTQYF. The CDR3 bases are TGTGCCAGCAGCCTAAGTCCTAGCACAGATACGCAGTATTTT.

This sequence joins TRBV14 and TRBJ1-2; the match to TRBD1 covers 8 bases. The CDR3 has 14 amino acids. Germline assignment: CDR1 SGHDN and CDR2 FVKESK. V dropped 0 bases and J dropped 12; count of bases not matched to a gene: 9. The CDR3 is CASSQDRRGQGNTF. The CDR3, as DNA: TGTGCCAGCAGCCAAGATCGCAGGGGGCAAGGCAACACCTTC.

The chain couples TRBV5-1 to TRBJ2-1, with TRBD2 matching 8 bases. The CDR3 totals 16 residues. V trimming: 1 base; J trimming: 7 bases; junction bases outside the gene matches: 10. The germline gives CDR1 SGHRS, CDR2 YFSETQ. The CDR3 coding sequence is TGCGCCAGCAGCTTGTTATCGGGGGGGTCCCAGAATGAGCAGTTCTTC. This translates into CASSLLSGGSQNEQFF.

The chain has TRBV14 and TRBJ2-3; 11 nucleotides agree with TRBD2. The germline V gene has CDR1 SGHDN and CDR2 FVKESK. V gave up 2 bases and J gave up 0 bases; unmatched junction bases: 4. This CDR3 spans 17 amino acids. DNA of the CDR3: TGTGCCAGCAGCCAAATATGGACTAGCGGGAGCACAGATACGCAGTATTTT. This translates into CASSQIWTSGSTDTQYF.

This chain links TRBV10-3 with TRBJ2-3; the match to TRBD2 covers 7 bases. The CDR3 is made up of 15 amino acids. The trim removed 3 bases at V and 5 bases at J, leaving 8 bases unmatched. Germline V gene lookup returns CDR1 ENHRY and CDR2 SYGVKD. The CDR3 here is CAISEVGLVGDTQYF. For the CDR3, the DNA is TGTGCCATCAGTGAAGTTGGACTAGTCGGAGATACGCAGTATTTT.

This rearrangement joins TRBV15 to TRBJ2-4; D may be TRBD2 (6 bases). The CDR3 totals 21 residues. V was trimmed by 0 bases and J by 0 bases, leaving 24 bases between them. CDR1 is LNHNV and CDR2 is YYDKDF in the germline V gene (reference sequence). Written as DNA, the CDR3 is TGTGCCACCAGCAGAGAGAGAAATTATCGGGAGAGGGCTCTAGCCAAAAACATTCAGTACTTC. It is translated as CATSRERNYRERALAKNIQYF. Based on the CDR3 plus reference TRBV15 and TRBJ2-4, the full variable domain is DAMVIQNPRYQVTQFGKPVTLSCSQTLNHNVMYWYQQKSSQAPKLLFHYYDKDFNNEADTPDNFQSRRPNTSFCFLDIRSPGLGDTAMYLCATSRERNYRERALAKNIQYFGAGTRLSVL.

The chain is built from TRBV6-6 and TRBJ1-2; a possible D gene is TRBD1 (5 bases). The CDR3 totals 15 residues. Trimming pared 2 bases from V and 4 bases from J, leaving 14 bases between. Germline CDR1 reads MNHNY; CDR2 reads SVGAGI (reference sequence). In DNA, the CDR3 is TGTGCCAGCAGTTACGGGGCAGGGACTATCTATGGCTACACCTTC. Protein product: CASSYGAGTIYGYTF.

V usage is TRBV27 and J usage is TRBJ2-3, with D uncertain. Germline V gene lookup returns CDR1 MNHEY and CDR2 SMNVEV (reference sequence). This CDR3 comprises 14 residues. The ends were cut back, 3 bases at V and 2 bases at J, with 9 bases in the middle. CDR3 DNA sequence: TGTGCCAGCAGTTTGAGTTATCACACAGATACGCAGTATTTT. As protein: CASSLSYHTDTQYF.

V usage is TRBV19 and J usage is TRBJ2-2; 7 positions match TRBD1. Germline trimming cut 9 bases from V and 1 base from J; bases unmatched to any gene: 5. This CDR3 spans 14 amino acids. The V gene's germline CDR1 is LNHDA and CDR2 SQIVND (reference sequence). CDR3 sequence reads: CASGRTGNTGELFF. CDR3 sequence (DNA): TGTGCCAGCGGTCGGACAGGGAACACCGGGGAGCTGTTTTTT.

DNA for the CDR3: TGTGCCATCAGTGAGGGACAGGTTACCTACAATGAGCAGTTCTTC. This encodes CAISEGQVTYNEQFF. The genes are TRBV10-3 and TRBJ2-1; TRBD1 aligns across 7 bases. The CDR3 runs 15 residues. V lost 2 bases, J lost 2 bases, and 3 bases stayed unmatched. CDR1 and CDR2 (germline): ENHRY, SYGVKD.

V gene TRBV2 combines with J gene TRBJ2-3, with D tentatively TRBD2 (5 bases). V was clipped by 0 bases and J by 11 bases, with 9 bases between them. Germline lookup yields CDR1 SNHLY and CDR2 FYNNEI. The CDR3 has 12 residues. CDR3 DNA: TGTGCCAGCAGTGAAGCTGGGAGAGGGCAGTATTTT. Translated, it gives CASSEAGRGQYF. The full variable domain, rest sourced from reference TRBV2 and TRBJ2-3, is EPEVTQTPSHQVTQMGQEVILRCVPISNHLYFYWYRQILGQKVEFLVSFYNNEISEKSEIFDDQFSVERPDGSNFTLKIRSTKLEDSAMYFCASSEAGRGQYFGPGTRLTVL.

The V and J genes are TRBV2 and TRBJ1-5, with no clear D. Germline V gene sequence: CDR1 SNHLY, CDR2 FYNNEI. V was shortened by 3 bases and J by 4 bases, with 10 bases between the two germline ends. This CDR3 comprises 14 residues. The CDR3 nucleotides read TGTGCCAGCAGTGACTCGGGAGCGAATCAGCCCCAGCATTTT. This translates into CASSDSGANQPQHF.

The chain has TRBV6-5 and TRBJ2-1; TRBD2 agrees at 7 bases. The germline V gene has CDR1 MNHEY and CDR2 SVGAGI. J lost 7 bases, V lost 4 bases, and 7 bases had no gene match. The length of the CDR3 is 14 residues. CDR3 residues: CASSFRTRVNEQFF. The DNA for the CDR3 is TGTGCCAGCAGTTTTCGGACTAGGGTAAATGAGCAGTTCTTC.

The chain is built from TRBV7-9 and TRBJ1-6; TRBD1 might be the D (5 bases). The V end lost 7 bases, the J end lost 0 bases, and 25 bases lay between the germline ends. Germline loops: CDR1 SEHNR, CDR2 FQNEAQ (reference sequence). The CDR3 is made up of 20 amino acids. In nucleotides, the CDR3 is TGTGCCAGCACCCTAGGGGTAGCGGCAGGGTCGATCTCCTATAATTCACCCCTCCACTTT. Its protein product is CASTLGVAAGSISYNSPLHF. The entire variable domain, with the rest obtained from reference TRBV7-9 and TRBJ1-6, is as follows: DTGVSQNPRHKITKRGQNVTFRCDPISEHNRLYWYRQTLGQGPEFLTYFQNEAQLEKSRLLSDRFSAERPKGSFSTLEIQRTEQGDSAMYLCASTLGVAAGSISYNSPLHFGNGTRLTVT.